The entry below describes one TCR beta chain. Its specificity is not known. This record comes from a study of CD8 T cells in ankylosing spondylitis. Study-wide findings and caveats: Seemingly characteristic of ankylosing spondylitis blood was a TCR beta motif consisting of eight highly homologous variants. Earlier authors reported some of these motif variants in reactive arthritis synovial fluid and blood.

This CDR3 has 14 residues. Trimming cost V 2 bases and J 3 bases, with 11 bases left between them. Looked up from germline, CDR1 is SGHVS and CDR2 is FQNEAQ. Preparation of TCR beta libraries was done by quantitative 5'-RACE with molecular barcodes. TCRdb fed the 5' RACE reads into MiXCR, producing one record per CDR3 protein. The sample holds roughly 300,000 distinct CDR3 sequences; 6.5% to 10% are singletons and the top ten take about 15%. The clonotype was recovered from a male donor with ankylosing spondylitis. V and J are TRBV7-8 and TRBJ2-7; D gene uncertain. The sample comprised blood, either unsorted or a sorted T cell fraction (not recorded which). This CDR3 is CASSLSGTYYEQYF. The CDR3 DNA reads TGTGCCAGCAGCTTATCAGGCACTTACTACGAGCAGTACTTC. The full variable domain, completed using reference TRBV7-8 and TRBJ2-7, is GAGVSQSPRYKVAKRGQDVALRCDPISGHVSLFWYQQALGQGPEFLTYFQNEAQLDKSGLPSDRFFAERPEGSVSTLKIQRTQQEDSAVYLCASSLSGTYYEQYFGPGTRLTVT.